This entry describes one T cell receptor (beta chain). Its specificity is not known. This sample was taken from a study of CD8 T cells in Susac syndrome. The study, taken as a whole, reports: By the study's own acknowledgment, its TCR sequencing and HLA analysis included relatively few individuals.

The study sequenced TCR beta in blood CD8+ and CD4+ T cells. Reverse transcription used about 0.5 to 1 ug RNA and random hexamers. An immunoSEQ multiplex PCR generated amplified TCR beta CDR3 products spanning 54 Vbeta and 13 Jbeta. TCRdb analysed the immunoSEQ multiplex PCR reads with MiXCR anew, one entry per CDR3 protein. The data contain about 200,000 distinct CDR3 sequences, 85% to 95% of them singletons. The V end was cut by 5 bases, the J end by 2 bases, with 9 bases between. Germline V gene data show CDR1 as LGHDT and CDR2 as YNNKEL (reference sequence). The CDR3 runs 13 residues. The receptor comes from a human donor in good health. Sequencing was done on a sample of CD4+ T cells from PBMCs. This chain uses TRBV3-1 with TRBJ2-5, with unresolved D. CDR3 sequence: CASSEWRQETQYF. CDR3 bases: TGTGCCAGCAGCGAGTGGCGACAAGAGACCCAGTACTTC.